A single sample is the source of the 29 T cell receptor beta chains below, sequenced in a study of blood T cell repertoires in COVID-19. The repertoire was sequenced with immunoSEQ multiplex PCR; TCRdb's copy has only in-frame clones and lacks some. This sample yields roughly 27,000 clones, of which more than 80% are seen a single time; over 9.5% belongs to the top ten. The sample consisted of peripheral blood. The receptors were sampled from a man in his sixties with acute or convalescent COVID-19.

This clone was recorded only once. The CDR3 here is CASSRLAGGLGANVLTF. CDR3 nucleotides: TGTGCCAGCAGCCGCCTAGCGGGGGGGCTTGGGGCCAACGTCCTGACTTTC. The chain is built from TRBV4-2 and TRBJ2-6; TRBD2 matches at 12 bases. J was trimmed by 3 bases and V by 4 bases; bases with no gene match: 4. Germline V gene sequence: CDR1 LGHNA, CDR2 YNFKEQ. This CDR3 region has 17 residues.

The rearrangement uses TRBV27 and TRBJ2-7, with 15 bases that match TRBD2. This CDR3 is built from 16 residues. CDR1 is MNHEY, CDR2 SMNVEV, per germline (reference sequence). Trimming cost V 5 bases and J 5 bases; bases outside gene matches: 7. The CDR3 region is CASSTRGLAGGDEQYF. CDR3 nucleotides: TGTGCCAGCAGTACCCGGGGACTAGCGGGAGGAGACGAGCAGTACTTC.

The chain couples TRBV7-8 to TRBJ2-2, with a tentative D call TRBD2 (6 bases). The V and J ends lost 5 bases and 1 base respectively, with 14 bases between them. The CDR3 runs 16 residues. In germline, CDR1 is SGHVS, CDR2 FQNEAQ. CDR3 amino acids: CASSRLEGGNTGELFF. The CDR3 DNA is TGTGCCAGCAGCCGTTTAGAGGGAGGGAACACCGGGGAGCTGTTTTTT.

The CDR3 is CASSIRGQTDPYGYTF. The DNA for the CDR3 is TGTGCCAGTAGTATCAGGGGTCAGACAGACCCCTATGGCTACACCTTC. This sequence joins TRBV19 and TRBJ1-2, with a weak D call TRBD1 (6 bases). Trimming removed 3 bases at V and 4 bases at J, with 18 bases between. Germline loops: CDR1 LNHDA, CDR2 SQIVND (reference sequence). There are 16 residues in the CDR3.

The chain has TRBV15 and TRBJ1-5; D is perhaps TRBD1 (5 bases). CDR1 and CDR2 (germline): LNHNV, YYDKDF (reference sequence). The CDR3 totals 14 residues. Trimming left V 5 bases short and J 4 bases short, with 12 bases between. This CDR3 is CATSAQRGNQPQHF. The DNA of the CDR3 is TGTGCCACCAGCGCACAAAGGGGTAATCAGCCCCAGCATTTT.

The V gene is TRBV19, the J gene TRBJ1-3; TRBD1 matches 11 bases. The germline gives CDR1 LNHDA, CDR2 SQIVND (reference sequence). V was clipped by 6 bases and J by 4 bases; unmatched bases: 2. The length of the CDR3 is 14 residues. In DNA, the CDR3 is TGTGCCAGTAGGGGACAGGGGGTAGGAAACACCATATATTTT. Residues: CASRGQGVGNTIYF. The complete variable domain, with remaining parts taken from reference TRBV19 and TRBJ1-3, reads DGGITQSPKYLFRKEGQNVTLSCEQNLNHDAMYWYRQDPGQGLRLIYYSQIVNDFQKGDIAEGYSVSREKKESFPLTVTSAQKNPTAFYLCASRGQGVGNTIYFGEGSWLTVV.

J is TRBJ1-2 and V is TRBV19; the match to TRBD1 covers 7 bases. Germline V CDR1 and CDR2: LNHDA, SQIVND (reference sequence). The ends lost 6 bases at V and 8 bases at J; junction bases unmatched: 9. The CDR3 loop spans 13 amino acids. In DNA form, the CDR3 reads TGTGCCAGTAGGCTGACAGGGACGGGCGGCTACACCTTC. Residues: CASRLTGTGGYTF. Combining the CDR3 with reference TRBV19 and TRBJ1-2 gives the whole variable domain DGGITQSPKYLFRKEGQNVTLSCEQNLNHDAMYWYRQDPGQGLRLIYYSQIVNDFQKGDIAEGYSVSREKKESFPLTVTSAQKNPTAFYLCASRLTGTGGYTFGSGTRLTVV.

The V and J genes are TRBV21-1 and TRBJ2-7; the table's D call TRBD2 went unverified against the DNA. TRBV21-1 is marked as a pseudogene. This CDR3 region has 17 residues. Here the CDR3 DNA reads TGTGCCAGCAGCAACCACCCGGGGACTAGCGGGAGCTACGAGCAGTACTTC. Amino acid sequence: CASSNHPGTSGSYEQYF.

This clone came up once. The rearrangement joins TRBV6-2 or TRBV6-3 to TRBJ2-7; D ambiguous. CDR3 length equals 12 residues. V lost 2 bases to trimming and J lost 3 bases, with 5 bases between them. Germline V gene data show CDR1 as MNHEY and CDR2 as SVGEGT. The DNA of the CDR3 is TGTGCCAGCAGTTACGCTATCTACGAGCAGTACTTC. This codes for CASSYAIYEQYF.

This rearrangement joins TRBV2 to TRBJ1-2; a possible D gene is TRBD1 (6 bases). V lost 10 bases and J lost 8, with 14 bases in between. Germline V gene sequence: CDR1 SNHLY, CDR2 FYNNEI. CDR3 length: 11 amino acids. The CDR3, as DNA: TGTGCCACGGGGAAGGGGGACGGCTACACCTTC. Its translation is CATGKGDGYTF.

This chain connects TRBV18 to TRBJ1-6; D is unclear. Germline CDR1 reads KGHSH; CDR2 reads LQKENI. V dropped 7 bases and J dropped 7 bases, with 14 bases sitting between them. CDR3 length equals 14 residues. The CDR3 loop reads CASYSGTENSPLHF. The CDR3 DNA follows: TGTGCCAGCTACTCGGGTACGGAGAATTCACCCCTCCACTTT.

The V gene is TRBV23-1, the J gene TRBJ1-2, with TRBD1 as a possible D gene (6 bases). TRBV23-1 is sorted into the ORF group, with uncertain function. The CDR3 covers 14 residues. With 2 bases removed from V and 4 bases from J, the gap between germline ends came to 11 bases. The CDR3 region is CASSQRDTPYGYTF. In DNA, the CDR3 is TGCGCCAGCAGTCAACGGGACACCCCCTATGGCTACACCTTC.

This clone was found once. The genes are TRBV5-8 and TRBJ1-1; 8 positions agree with TRBD1. This CDR3 spans 14 amino acids. In germline, CDR1 is SGHTS, CDR2 YDEGEE. Trimming at V came to 3 bases and at J to 4 bases, leaving 5 bases not matched to a gene. The CDR3 sequence is CASSSGQGATEAFF. The CDR3 DNA reads as TGTGCCAGCAGCTCCGGACAGGGCGCCACTGAAGCTTTCTTT.

The chain links TRBV30 to TRBJ2-2; maybe TRBD1 (8 bases). Germline CDR1 GTSNPN, CDR2 SVGIG (reference sequence). The V end lost 7 bases, the J end lost 5 bases, and 14 bases lay between the germline ends. The CDR3 loop spans 13 amino acids. The CDR3 nucleotides read TGTGCCTTTTCACAGGGGGGGACCGGGGAGCTGTTTTTT. Its translation is CAFSQGGTGELFF.

As DNA, the CDR3 is TGTGCTAGTGGTCAAAAATCGGACTTTGACAATGAGCAGTTCTTC. Translated, it gives CASGQKSDFDNEQFF. This rearrangement joins TRBV12-5 to TRBJ2-1; D possibly corresponds to TRBD2 (5 bases). The ends were cut back, 5 bases at V and 5 bases at J, with 16 bases in the middle. The CDR3 extends over 15 amino acids. Germline V gene data show CDR1 as LGHNT and CDR2 as FRNRAP. Full variable domain (outside the CDR3, taken from reference TRBV12-5 and TRBJ2-1): DARVTQTPRHKVTEMGQEVTMRCQPILGHNTVFWYRQTMMQGLELLAYFRNRAPLDDSGMPKDRFSAEMPDATLATLKIQPSEPRDSAVYFCASGQKSDFDNEQFFGPGTRLTVL.

The chain uses TRBV3-1 (or the pseudogene TRBV3-2) and TRBJ2-3, with 7 bases lining up with TRBD1. Losses at the gene ends were 4 bases for V and 2 bases for J; bases not matched to a gene: 6. CDR1 and CDR2 from the germline V gene are LGHDT and YNNKEL (reference sequence). The CDR3 length is 15 residues. As DNA, the CDR3 is TGTGCCAGCAGCCCCCATGAGGGGGCCACAGATACGCAGTATTTT. Protein product: CASSPHEGATDTQYF.

V and J are TRBV7-9 and TRBJ2-6, with TRBD1 matching over 7 bases. Per germline, CDR1 SEHNR and CDR2 FQNEAQ (reference sequence). V dropped 4 bases and J dropped 12; count of bases not matched to a gene: 18. This CDR3 region has 17 residues. CDR3 nucleotide sequence: TGTGCCAGCAGCTCCTCCGCCGGGACAGAAGGACTGGGCGTCCTGACTTTC. Translated, it gives CASSSSAGTEGLGVLTF. The full variable domain, rest sourced from reference TRBV7-9 and TRBJ2-6, is DTGVSQNPRHKITKRGQNVTFRCDPISEHNRLYWYRQTLGQGPEFLTYFQNEAQLEKSRLLSDRFSAERPKGSFSTLEIQRTEQGDSAMYLCASSSSAGTEGLGVLTFGAGSRLTVL.

The V and J genes are TRBV19 and TRBJ1-3; 8 nucleotides agree with TRBD1. Germline V gives CDR1 LNHDA, CDR2 SQIVND (reference sequence). This CDR3 is 15 amino acids long. V shed 4 bases, J shed 5 bases, and the junction held 7 bases outside the gene matches. The CDR3 region is CASSTPRQGRNTIYF. CDR3 nucleotides: TGTGCCAGTAGTACCCCCCGACAGGGGAGAAACACCATATATTTT.

The genes are TRBV5-1 and TRBJ1-4, with D possibly being TRBD1 (6 bases). V shed 0 bases and J shed 5 bases, with 11 bases lying between them. The CDR3 is 15 residues long. Per germline, CDR1 SGHRS and CDR2 YFSETQ. CDR3 region: CASSLERQGNEKLFF. The CDR3 coding sequence is TGCGCCAGCAGCTTGGAGCGGCAGGGGAATGAAAAACTGTTTTTT.

The chain combines TRBV3-1 (or the pseudogene TRBV3-2) with TRBJ2-3; D is possibly TRBD1 (6 bases). CDR1 is LGHDT and CDR2 is YNNKEL in the germline V gene (reference sequence). V was trimmed by 1 base and J by 1 base, leaving 9 bases between them. The CDR3 has 15 residues. CDR3 protein: CASSQGQAGTDTQYF. The CDR3 DNA reads as TGTGCCAGCAGCCAAGGACAGGCGGGCACAGATACGCAGTATTTT.

V is TRBV19 and J is TRBJ1-4; D remains unclear. The V end was cut by 1 base, the J end by 3 bases, with 6 bases between. There are 14 residues in the CDR3. Looked up from germline, CDR1 is LNHDA and CDR2 is SQIVND (reference sequence). The CDR3, as DNA: TGTGCCAGTAGTATAGGCGCGGCTAATGAAAAACTGTTTTTT. Amino acids: CASSIGAANEKLFF.

The chain couples TRBV27 to TRBJ1-6; D is possibly TRBD1 (6 bases). Trimming removed 5 bases at V and 4 bases at J, with 21 bases between. Germline lookup yields CDR1 MNHEY and CDR2 SMNVEV (reference sequence). The CDR3 spans 18 residues. The CDR3 nucleotides read TGTGCCAGCAGTCTCGGGACACGGCCAGGATTTTATAATTCACCCCTCCACTTT. Protein product: CASSLGTRPGFYNSPLHF.

The V and J genes are TRBV6-1 and TRBJ1-5; perhaps TRBD1 as D (5 bases). Germline CDR1 reads MNHNS; CDR2 reads SASEGT. The CDR3 spans 16 residues. Trimming took off 0 bases at V and 4 bases at J, with 13 bases between the two ends. The CDR3 DNA sequence: TGTGCCAGCAGTGAAGCAAAGGGGCCCCTGAATCAGCCCCAGCATTTT. Translation gives CASSEAKGPLNQPQHF.

The chain links TRBV5-1 to TRBJ2-2, with 7 bases identical to TRBD1. Germline assignment: CDR1 SGHRS and CDR2 YFSETQ. J gave up 6 bases and V 4 bases, and 6 bases lay outside the gene matches. The CDR3 is 14 residues long. CDR3 coding DNA: TGCGCCAGCAGCGCACTTACAGGGGCCGGGGAGCTGTTTTTT. It yields the protein CASSALTGAGELFF.

The V gene is TRBV7-3, the J gene TRBJ1-3; 7 bases are a match to TRBD1. The CDR3 is made up of 15 amino acids. Germline-derived CDR1 and CDR2 are SGHTA and FQGTGA. With V trimmed by 5 bases and J by 3 bases, 7 bases remained unmatched. This chain's CDR3 is CASSPAPGGGNTIYF. The CDR3, as DNA: TGTGCCAGCAGCCCTGCCCCAGGGGGTGGAAACACCATATATTTT.

The V call is TRBV28, the J call TRBJ2-3; the match to TRBD1 covers 9 bases. This CDR3 comprises 14 residues. Germline CDR1 is MDHEN and CDR2 is SYDVKM. V shed 3 bases, J shed 8 bases, and the junction held 6 bases outside the gene matches. As DNA, the CDR3 is TGTGCCAGCAGTTTTGTACAGGGGGCTGTTACGCAGTATTTT. Amino acid sequence: CASSFVQGAVTQYF.

The chain recombines TRBV6-5 with TRBJ2-2, with D hard to call. The CDR3 covers 13 residues. Trimming stripped 2 bases from V and 4 bases from J, with 5 bases between. CDR1 MNHEY and CDR2 SVGAGI come from the germline V gene. This CDR3 reads CASSYAVTGELFF. CDR3 nucleotide sequence: TGTGCCAGCAGTTACGCGGTCACCGGGGAGCTGTTTTTT.

The sample holds one count of this clone. The chain recombines TRBV5-1 with TRBJ1-5, with a possible D match to TRBD1 (5 bases). V was pared by 4 bases and J by 0 bases, with 11 bases between. The CDR3 loop spans 15 amino acids. The germline V gene has CDR1 SGHRS and CDR2 YFSETQ. The CDR3 loop reads CASSVQGNSNQPQHF. In nucleotides, the CDR3 is TGCGCCAGCAGCGTTCAGGGTAATAGCAATCAGCCCCAGCATTTT.

The chain carries TRBV3-1 (or the pseudogene TRBV3-2) and TRBJ2-3; tentative D call: TRBD2 (5 bases). CDR1 and CDR2 (germline): LGHDT, YNNKEL (reference sequence). This CDR3 contains 13 residues. V was shortened by 4 bases and J by 2 bases, with 7 bases between the two germline ends. In DNA, the CDR3 is TGTGCCAGCAGCCCCGGGAACACAGATACGCAGTATTTT. Translated, it gives CASSPGNTDTQYF.